This T cell receptor (beta chain) was profiled in a study of T cells in localized non-small cell lung cancer. Study results and caveats: Appearance in adjacent lung was seen for a median about 60 of the top 100 tumor clones.

This CDR3 contains 14 residues. With 6 bases removed from V and 0 bases from J, the gap between germline ends came to 9 bases. Germline CDR1 MNHNY, CDR2 SVGAGI (reference sequence). Clones were read by immunoSEQ multiplex PCR, and TCRdb kept only the in-frame ones, dropping some. The table includes roughly 15,000 clones, around 91% detected once. With regard to this clone: No antigen is known for it.

This TCR came from a woman aged 35-75 years with stage III lung adenocarcinoma. Sequencing was performed on peripheral blood mononuclear cells, taken before any cancer treatment. The chain has TRBV6-6 and TRBJ2-1; D gene unclear. In DNA, the CDR3 is TGTGCCAGCAGCCCCGGAAGCTCCTACAATGAGCAGTTCTTC. Its protein product is CASSPGSSYNEQFF.